This record covers a single T cell receptor (beta chain). Its target is not known. Its ends do not fully match the called genes, so a read error is possible. These data belong to a study of blood T cells in healthy people across ages. Those donating, healthy Caucasian individuals from Russia, were aged about 6 to 95. Staff drew roughly 10 milliliters of peripheral blood from each donor. Findings of the study overall: Naive CD4+ cells and diversity were both higher in long-lived donors than in aged donors. Those diversity estimates obtained from one million T cells were thought to be underestimates.

With a J-beta primer mix and a sample-barcoded 5' primer, a second PCR ran about 7 to 12 cycles. MiXCR, applied by TCRdb to the 5' RACE reads, yields one record per CDR3 protein. The sample yields about 650,000 distinct CDR3 sequences, about 30% seen once. The sequence derives from a woman older than 75 in good health. Sequences were obtained from blood.

The CDR3 reads CAASPPGTAADTQYF. In nucleotides, the CDR3 is TGTGCCGCCAGCCCCCCCGGGACGGCAGCAGATACGCAGTATTTT. The chain is built from TRBV15 and TRBJ2-3, with D perhaps TRBD1 or TRBD2 (5 bases each). The CDR3 is 15 residues long. CDR1 and CDR2 from the germline V gene are LNHNV and YYDKDF (reference sequence).